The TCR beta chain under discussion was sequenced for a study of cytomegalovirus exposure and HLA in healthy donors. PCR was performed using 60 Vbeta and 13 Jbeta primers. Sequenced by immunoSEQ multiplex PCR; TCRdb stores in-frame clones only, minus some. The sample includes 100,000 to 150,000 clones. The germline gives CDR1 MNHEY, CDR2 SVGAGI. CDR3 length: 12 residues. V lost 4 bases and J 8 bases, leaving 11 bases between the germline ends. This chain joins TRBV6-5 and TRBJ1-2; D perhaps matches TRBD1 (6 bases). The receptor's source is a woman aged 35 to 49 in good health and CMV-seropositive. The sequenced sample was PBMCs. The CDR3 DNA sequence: TGTGCCAGCAGTTTACAGGGTCGGGGCTACACCTTC. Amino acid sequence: CASSLQGRGYTF.